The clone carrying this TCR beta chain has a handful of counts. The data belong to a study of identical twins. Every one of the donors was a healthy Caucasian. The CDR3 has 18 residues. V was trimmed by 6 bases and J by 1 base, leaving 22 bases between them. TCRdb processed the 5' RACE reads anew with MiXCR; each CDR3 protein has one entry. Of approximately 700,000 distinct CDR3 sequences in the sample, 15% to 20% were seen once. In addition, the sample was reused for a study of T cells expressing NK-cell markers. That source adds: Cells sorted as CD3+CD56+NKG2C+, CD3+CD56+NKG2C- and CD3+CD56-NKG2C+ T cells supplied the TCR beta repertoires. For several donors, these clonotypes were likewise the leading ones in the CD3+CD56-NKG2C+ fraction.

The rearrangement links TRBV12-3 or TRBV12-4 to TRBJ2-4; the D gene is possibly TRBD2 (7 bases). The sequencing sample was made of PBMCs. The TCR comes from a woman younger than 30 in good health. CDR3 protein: CASSSFFGGAWAKNIQYF. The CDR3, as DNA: TGTGCCAGCAGCTCCTTTTTTGGGGGGGCTTGGGCCAAAAACATTCAGTACTTC.